These 12 T cell receptor beta chains share one sample of origin, sequenced in a study of cytomegalovirus exposure and HLA in healthy donors (dated by TCRdb to 2016 to 2017). Library creation used the immunoSEQ multiplex PCR assay. TCRdb retrieved this table from immuneACCESS and kept in-frame rearrangements only. Not all clones are present; in checked studies, unresolved V genes account for under half, and no reason is known for the remainder. Within this sample are about 160,000 clones, with about 96% of them counted one time only. The ten largest account for 0.8% to 1% of the sample. Material: PBMCs. The receptors originated from a woman aged 18 to 35 in good health and CMV-seronegative.

As concerns this clone: Relative to the germline gene, one junction end is altered; a read error may explain this. This chain links TRBV7-7 with TRBJ2-1; maybe TRBD2 (6 bases). The CDR3 consists of 17 residues. Germline CDR1 and CDR2: SSHAT and FNYEAQ (reference sequence). The CDR3 loop is CASSPHSRPTGGNEQFF. The CDR3 DNA is TGTGCTAGCAGCCCGCACTCTAGGCCGACCGGGGGAAATGAGCAGTTCTTC.

This chain links TRBV6-1 with TRBJ2-3, with 9 bases lining up with TRBD1. V shed 1 base and J 5 bases; nucleotides not matched to a gene: 4. From germline, CDR1 is MNHNS and CDR2 SASEGT. The CDR3 is made up of 15 amino acids. CDR3 bases: TGTGCCAGCAGTGAAGGGGACAGGGTTCAAGATACGCAGTATTTT. Translating it yields CASSEGDRVQDTQYF.

The chain recombines TRBV25-1 with TRBJ2-1; D remains ambiguous. The ends were cut back, 3 bases at V and 4 bases at J, with 13 bases in the middle. The CDR3 runs to 15 residues. Germline lookup yields CDR1 MGHDK and CDR2 SYGVNS. CDR3 sequence (DNA): TGTGCCAGCAGTGATGGAGTTTCTAAATACAATGAGCAGTTCTTC. Translated: CASSDGVSKYNEQFF.

The chain employs TRBV7-9 and TRBJ2-3; 9 bases agree with TRBD1. The CDR3 is made up of 15 amino acids. Germline-derived CDR1 and CDR2 are SEHNR and FQNEAQ (reference sequence). V shed 4 bases and J 5 bases; nucleotides not matched to a gene: 7. CDR3 sequence reads: CASSSGQGLVDTQYF. DNA for the CDR3: TGTGCCAGCAGCTCCGGACAGGGGCTTGTAGATACGCAGTATTTT.

V and J are TRBV15 and TRBJ1-3; D may be TRBD1 (6 bases). The CDR3 is made up of 15 amino acids. V lost 3 bases and J lost 0, with 9 bases in between. Germline CDR1 and CDR2: LNHNV and YYDKDF (reference sequence). CDR3 residues: CATSRTGFSGNTIYF. CDR3 DNA: TGTGCCACCAGCAGGACAGGTTTCTCTGGAAACACCATATATTTT.

V gene TRBV6-5 combines with J gene TRBJ1-6, with 9 bases matching TRBD1. Unmatched junction bases numbered 2, after V lost 0 bases and J lost 8 bases. The length of the CDR3 is 15 residues. The germline V gene has CDR1 MNHEY and CDR2 SVGAGI. The CDR3 here is CASSYSRTGDSPLHF. In nucleotides, the CDR3 is TGTGCCAGCAGTTACTCGAGGACAGGGGATTCACCCCTCCACTTT.

This chain uses TRBV6-1 with TRBJ1-5; TRBD1 is a possible D gene (5 bases). The V end lost 1 base, the J end lost 15 bases, and 22 bases lay between the germline ends. The CDR3 has 15 residues. Looked up from germline, CDR1 is MNHNS and CDR2 is SASEGT. CDR3 sequence (DNA): TGTGCCAGCAGTGAAGGGATGGGGCATGGGGCAGGGATGCATTTT. Protein: CASSEGMGHGAGMHF.

The chain employs TRBV9 and TRBJ2-1; possibly TRBD2 for D (6 bases). Germline loops: CDR1 SGDLS, CDR2 YYNGEE. V lost 5 bases and J 5 bases, leaving 14 bases between the germline ends. The CDR3 is made up of 14 amino acids. The CDR3 loop reads CASRAGPGDNEQFF. Here the CDR3 DNA reads TGTGCCAGCAGAGCGGGTCCGGGCGACAATGAGCAGTTCTTC.

The chain uses TRBV2 and TRBJ1-1; TRBD1 matches 10 bases. The CDR3 loop spans 15 amino acids. Germline lookup yields CDR1 SNHLY and CDR2 FYNNEI. J was trimmed by 5 bases and V by 3 bases; bases with no gene match: 6. The CDR3 reads CASSEDRGSLTEAFF. DNA for the CDR3: TGTGCCAGCAGTGAGGACAGGGGGTCGTTGACTGAAGCTTTCTTT.

J is TRBJ2-2 and V is TRBV6-6; D is perhaps TRBD2 (6 bases). Trimming took 2 bases from V and 6 from J, leaving 13 bases between them. CDR1 is MNHNY, CDR2 SVGAGI, per germline (reference sequence). This CDR3 spans 15 amino acids. CDR3 nucleotide sequence: TGTGCCAGCAGTTACGACGGGAGCGGCTCCGGGGAGCTGTTTTTT. Protein product: CASSYDGSGSGELFF.

The chain joins TRBV4-3 to TRBJ2-7, with 7 bases matching TRBD2. V trimming: 0 bases; J trimming: 3 bases; junction bases outside the gene matches: 5. This CDR3 has 15 residues. The V gene's germline CDR1 is LGHNA and CDR2 YSLEER. This CDR3 is CASSQEWRGYYEQYF. Here the CDR3 DNA reads TGCGCCAGCAGCCAAGAGTGGCGGGGGTACTACGAGCAGTACTTC.

V is TRBV10-3 and J is TRBJ2-7; D is possibly TRBD2 (6 bases). Trimming cost V 4 bases and J 2 bases, with 9 bases left between them. Germline V gene data show CDR1 as ENHRY and CDR2 as SYGVKD. This CDR3 region has 13 residues. CDR3 sequence: CAISGTSTYEQYF. The CDR3 DNA sequence: TGTGCCATCAGTGGAACTAGCACCTACGAGCAGTACTTC.